The rows below give T cell receptor beta chains drawn from one sample of a study of control samples from healthy donors and cancer patients. Clones were sequenced by immunoSEQ multiplex PCR, and TCRdb holds only the in-frame ones, with some missing. Of about 110,000 clones listed, approximately 88% were seen once; the top ten hold approximately 3.7%. The sample consisted of PBMCs. The source is a woman aged 60 to 75 with lung cancer. Each CDR3 is given with its conserved first and last residue. A D gene is named only where the DNA matches it firmly. The size of a clone is reported for some rows only, either as once, few or many, or as a class for expanded clones.

clone_size d_call j_call v_call cdr3_aa cdr3_nt
. . TRBJ1-5 TRBV6-5 CASSYSGVVNQPQHF TGTGCCAGCAGTTACTCCGGGGTAGTCAATCAGCCCCAGCATTTT
. TRBD1 TRBJ2-2 TRBV5-1 CASSPPGQGRNTGELFF TGCGCCAGCAGTCCACCGGGACAGGGGAGGAACACCGGGGAGCTGTTTTTT
. TRBD2 TRBJ2-3 TRBV28 CASSLGGLAGSTDTQYF TGTGCCAGCAGTTTAGGAGGACTAGCGGGGAGCACAGATACGCAGTATTTT
. TRBD1 TRBJ1-1 TRBV27 CASSFSGTVRGTEAFF TGTGCCAGCAGTTTTTCCGGGACAGTGAGAGGCACTGAAGCTTTCTTT
. . TRBJ2-3 TRBV5-4 CASSLLEGDSTDTQYF TGTGCCAGCAGCTTGTTGGAGGGTGACAGCACAGATACGCAGTATTTT
. . TRBJ2-1 TRBV5-8 CASSAGTPRYNEQFF TGTGCCAGCAGCGCCGGGACACCCCGGTACAATGAGCAGTTCTTC
. . TRBJ1-2 TRBV3-1/TRBV3-2 CASSQDLGGYGYTF TGTGCCAGCAGCCAAGATTTAGGGGGCTATGGCTACACCTTC
. TRBD1 TRBJ1-1 TRBV19 CASSLDRGIIMNTEAFF TGTGCCAGTAGTTTAGACAGGGGCATCATCATGAACACTGAAGCTTTCTTT
once . TRBJ1-2 TRBV3-1/TRBV3-2 CASSQSTHGYTF TGTGCCAGCAGCCAATCGACCCATGGCTACACCTTC
. . TRBJ1-6 TRBV18 CASSPPPGNNSPLHF TGTGCCAGCTCACCACCACCCGGGAATAATTCACCCCTCCACTTT
. . TRBJ1-1 TRBV6-5 CASSYVSGRTNTEAFF TGTGCCAGCAGTTACGTGTCCGGCAGGACGAACACTGAAGCTTTCTTT
. TRBD2 TRBJ2-7 TRBV18 CASSPGLAGGLSSYEQYF TGTGCCAGCTCACCGGGACTAGCGGGAGGCCTTAGCTCCTACGAGCAGTACTTC
. . TRBJ2-7 TRBV18 CASSPPADPGEQYF TGTGCCAGCTCACCACCGGCGGATCCGGGGGAGCAGTACTTC
. . TRBJ2-7 TRBV9 CASSVHALGAGEQYF TGTGCCAGCAGCGTACATGCTTTGGGGGCGGGTGAGCAGTACTTC
. TRBD1 TRBJ2-4 TRBV7-9 CASSWTGEDIQYF TGTGCCAGCAGCTGGACAGGGGAGGACATTCAGTACTTC
. TRBD1 TRBJ1-1 TRBV10-3 CAISSGTGQGNTEAFF TGTGCCATCAGTAGTGGGACGGGACAGGGGAACACTGAAGCTTTCTTT
. TRBD2 TRBJ2-1 TRBV9 CASSPLAGGFNEQFF TGTGCCAGCAGCCCCCTGGCGGGAGGGTTCAATGAGCAGTTCTTC
. . TRBJ1-2 TRBV5-1 CASSRDANMDYTF TGCGCCAGCAGCCGGGACGCAAATATGGACTACACCTTC
. . TRBJ1-6 TRBV19 CASSIDGVSYSPLHF TGTGCCAGTAGTATAGACGGGGTATCCTACTCACCCCTCCACTTT
once . TRBJ2-7 TRBV7-9 CASSLDRAYEQYF TGTGCCAGCAGCCTCGACAGAGCTTACGAGCAGTACTTC
. . TRBJ1-2 TRBV18 CASSPDFGYGYTF TGTGCCAGCTCACCAGACTTCGGCTATGGCTACACCTTC
. . TRBJ1-1 TRBV5-1 CASYTSINTEAFF TGCGCCAGCTATACATCAATTAACACTGAAGCTTTCTTT